A single sample gave rise to the 6 T cell receptor beta chains below, sequenced in a study of glioma-infiltrating T cells. Amplification of TCR alpha and beta CDR3 regions from RNA used iRepertoire nested multiplex PCR. From the multiplex PCR reads, TCRdb called clonotypes with MiXCR, one entry per CDR3 protein. Here the sample spans approximately 110,000 distinct CDR3 sequences, approximately 25% being singletons. The sequenced sample was glioma tissue, nonneoplastic brain tissue, or PBMCs (not recorded which). The receptors were gathered from a human donor with low-grade glioma or glioblastoma, undergoing nonglioma brain surgery, or in good health (not recorded which).

V and J are TRBV5-1 and TRBJ2-7; TRBD1 is a possible D gene (6 bases). Germline-derived CDR1 and CDR2 are SGHRS and YFSETQ. The CDR3 sequence is 15 residues long. Trimming removed 0 bases from V and 6 bases from J, with 16 bases in between. DNA of the CDR3: TGCGCCAGCAGCTTGGAGGGGGATTGGGCGAGCGAGCAGTACTTC. Protein: CASSLEGDWASEQYF.

This clonotype was seen at least ten times. This chain connects TRBV6-6 to TRBJ2-1; 7 nucleotides line up with TRBD2. The CDR3 consists of 16 residues. The junction had 7 bases not matched to a gene; V was cut back by 0 bases and J by 5 bases. Germline V lookup: CDR1 MNHNY, CDR2 SVGAGI (reference sequence). CDR3: CASSYSWLAVNNEQFF. The CDR3 DNA reads TGTGCCAGCAGTTACTCTTGGCTAGCGGTTAACAATGAGCAGTTCTTC.

The V call is TRBV30, the J call TRBJ2-3; 10 positions agree with TRBD1. J gave up 1 base and V 0 bases, and 1 base lay outside the gene matches. This CDR3 is built from 15 residues. Germline V gene data show CDR1 as GTSNPN and CDR2 as SVGIG (reference sequence). The CDR3 nucleotides are TGTGCCTGGAGTGTCGGACAGGGGGGCACAGATACGCAGTATTTT. Translated: CAWSVGQGGTDTQYF.

In this sample, this clonotype turned up many times. The J gene is TRBJ2-6, the V gene TRBV7-9; 11 bases fit TRBD2. Germline trimming cut 5 bases from V and 6 bases from J; bases unmatched to any gene: 3. This CDR3 spans 15 amino acids. Germline values: CDR1 SEHNR, CDR2 FQNEAQ (reference sequence). CDR3 sequence (DNA): TGTGCCAGCAGCAATAGCGGGAGGGCGGCCAACGTCCTGACTTTC. This sequence encodes CASSNSGRAANVLTF.

In this sample, this clonotype turned up a few times. A much bigger clone sits one base away, suggesting this may be a read error. The J gene is TRBJ2-3, the V gene TRBV12-3 or TRBV12-4, with D tentatively TRBD1 or TRBD2 (5 bases each). This CDR3 has 14 residues. CDR3 bases: TGTTCCAGCAGTCATGGAGTGGGGGCAGATACGCAGTATTTT. Encoded protein: CSSSHGVGADTQYF.

This clonotype was seen at least ten times. This chain joins TRBV3-1 and TRBJ1-1; TRBD1 aligns across 7 bases. The CDR3 has 16 amino acids. After removal of 1 base from V and 0 bases from J, the junction contained 5 bases not matched to a gene. Germline values: CDR1 LGHDT, CDR2 YNNKEL (reference sequence). In DNA, the CDR3 is TGTGCCAGCAGCCAAGTCCACAGGGGAATGAACACTGAAGCTTTCTTT. Translating gives CASSQVHRGMNTEAFF.